This T cell receptor (beta chain) appears in the sequencing data of a study of long-term antiretroviral therapy in people with HIV. V was trimmed by 5 bases and J by 6 bases, leaving 17 bases between them. Per the germline V gene, CDR1 is SEHNR and CDR2 is FQNEAQ (reference sequence). This CDR3 comprises 15 residues. Researchers ran immunoSEQ v3.0 at survey level. Measured with immunoSEQ multiplex PCR; TCRdb has only the in-frame clones, and not every one. The sample consists of 25,000 to 35,000 clones, approximately 80% of them appearing once. Only United States sites treated participants with HIV. This material consisted of unsorted PBMCs, taken 3.1 years after starting antiretroviral therapy. The rearrangement joins TRBV7-9 to TRBJ2-1, with a tentative D call TRBD2 (7 bases). The TCR comes from a woman between 50 and 59 years old with HIV. The CDR3 DNA sequence: TGTGCCAGCAGCCTAGTGGGGGGGCCGGGCAATGAGCAGTTCTTC. Amino acids: CASSLVGGPGNEQFF.